The present T cell receptor beta chain was sequenced within a study of blood T cells in healthy people across ages. Combining a sample-barcoded 5' primer with a J-beta primer mix, a second PCR ran for about 7 to 11 cycles. Every cDNA molecule bore a tag from a template-switch adaptor containing 12 random nucleotides. No fewer than 3 million CDR3-containing paired-end reads came from each sample. In TCRdb, the 5' RACE reads were re-called with MiXCR into one record per CDR3 protein. This table holds around 2 million distinct CDR3 sequences, roughly 43% found once. The CDR3 covers 16 residues. Germline V gene sequence: CDR1 LGHNA, CDR2 YNFKEQ. Losses at the gene ends were 4 bases for V and 5 bases for J; bases not matched to a gene: 11.

This TCR was sampled from a human donor in good health. Sequenced: blood. This chain joins TRBV4-2 and TRBJ2-1; the match to TRBD1 covers 7 bases. CDR3 in DNA: TGTGCCAGCAGCCCTAGTCCGGGACAGCTGAACAATGAGCAGTTCTTC. Protein: CASSPSPGQLNNEQFF.